This paragraph covers one T cell receptor (beta chain) sequence. Its antigen is as yet unknown. This record comes from a study of CXCR3-negative and CXCR3-positive naive CD8 T cells. The overall study: The libraries yielded 120 million to 150 million TRB reads, about 1.5 +/- 0.3 million each. Findings and limits, study-wide: Naive cells with CXCR3 showed TRB CDR3s that were more hydrophobic than those in CXCR3-negative naive cells. Both naive subsets showed comparably high diversity, and memory CD8+ cells showed much lower diversity.

Libraries of TRB cDNA were made by 5' RACE and carried UMIs. TCRdb re-called the 5' RACE reads; one entry per CDR3 protein, DNA not given. This sample contains about 150,000 distinct CDR3 sequences. The CDR3 is made up of 16 amino acids. Under 350,000 cells per CD8+ T cell subset were flow-sorted in triplicate. Naive CD8+ T lymphocytes were specified as CD45RO-CCR7+CD27+CD95-. This clonotype was sampled from a human donor in good health. Some clones in this sample may be carry-over from other donors' samples. Sequencing was carried out using naive CXCR3+ CD8+ T cells from blood. Subset reported: CD45RO-CCR7+CD27+CD95- naive CD8+ T cells expressing CXCR3 (TNR3+). The chain joins TRBV21-1 to TRBJ2-2; TCRdb indicates TRBD1, and absent DNA this call remains unverified. TRBV21-1 is labeled a pseudogene. This CDR3 is CASSKTGDRAAGELFF.